Listed here are 23 T cell receptor beta chains from one sample, sequenced in a study of blood T cell repertoires in COVID-19 (dated by TCRdb to the early 2020s). Libraries were built with the immunoSEQ multiplex PCR assay. Imported from immuneACCESS, the table was reduced by TCRdb to in-frame sequences with V and J called. These copies leave out some clones; in studies compared against another copy, an unresolved V gene accounts for under half, and the cause of the remainder is not known. This sample lists about 130,000 clones; roughly 79% were detected once. About a tenth of the sample rests with the top ten. Sequenced material: peripheral blood. The receptors were sampled from a human donor in a cohort sampled during active COVID-19.

This clone was seen a handful of times. The chain recombines TRBV7-5 with TRBJ1-2; the table's TRBD1 call for D was not verified on the DNA. TRBV7-5 is tagged as a pseudogene. CDR3 length: 16 amino acids. The CDR3 region is CARSLACRELYYGYTF. CDR3 DNA sequence: TGTGCCAGAAGCTTAGCTTGCAGGGAATTATACTATGGCTACACCTTC.

This clone was counted a few times. The rearrangement links TRBV7-9 to TRBJ2-7, with a possible D match to TRBD2 (6 bases). V was clipped by 4 bases and J by 2 bases, with 12 bases between them. CDR1 is SEHNR and CDR2 is FQNEAQ in the germline V gene (reference sequence). The CDR3 sequence is 14 residues long. The CDR3 here is CASSSPLAPYEQYF. CDR3 in DNA: TGTGCCAGCAGCTCCCCACTAGCTCCCTACGAGCAGTACTTC.

The gene calls are TRBV5-1 and TRBJ1-6; TRBD1 matches at 8 bases. Germline CDR1 and CDR2: SGHRS and YFSETQ. CDR3 length: 18 residues. Trimming cost V 3 bases and J 0 bases; bases outside gene matches: 8. CDR3 sequence reads: CASSSGQGSSSYNSPLHF. The CDR3 nucleotides read TGCGCCAGCAGCTCCGGACAGGGCTCTAGCTCCTATAATTCACCCCTCCACTTT.

CDR3 in DNA: TGTGCCAGCAGTTTAAGCCTGAACACTGAAGCTTTCTTT. Translation gives CASSLSLNTEAFF. V is TRBV12-3 or TRBV12-4 and J is TRBJ1-1; D gene ambiguous. The V end was cut by 2 bases, the J end by 0 bases, with 4 bases between. CDR3 length: 13 amino acids.

The rearrangement links TRBV6-5 to TRBJ1-1; D is ambiguous. V lost 6 bases, J lost 6 bases, and 11 bases lay in between. This CDR3 spans 12 amino acids. The germline gives CDR1 MNHEY, CDR2 SVGAGI. DNA of the CDR3: TGTGCCAGCAGGAGAAGACTCGCTGAAGCTTTCTTT. Translated: CASRRRLAEAFF.

This chain connects TRBV6-6 to TRBJ1-4; TRBD1 matches at 10 bases. This CDR3 is 15 amino acids long. The germline V gene has CDR1 MNHNY and CDR2 SVGAGI (reference sequence). V trimming: 6 bases; J trimming: 8 bases; junction bases outside the gene matches: 9. The CDR3 DNA follows: TGTGCCAGCAGGGCGCCGGGACAGGGGTCAGAAAAACTGTTTTTT. This gives the protein CASRAPGQGSEKLFF.

This chain connects TRBV6-5 to TRBJ2-7; 9 bases fit TRBD1. Unmatched junction bases numbered 5, after V lost 10 bases and J lost 1 base. The CDR3 covers 13 residues. Germline-derived CDR1 and CDR2 are MNHEY and SVGAGI. The CDR3 nucleotides read TGTGCCAATGGGGACAGGGATTCCTACGAGCAGTACTTC. As protein: CANGDRDSYEQYF.

This chain links TRBV6-6 with TRBJ1-1; TRBD1 aligns across 9 bases. This CDR3 spans 14 amino acids. From germline, CDR1 is MNHNY and CDR2 SVGAGI (reference sequence). After removal of 7 bases from V and 1 base from J, the junction contained 4 bases not matched to a gene. CDR3 coding DNA: TGTGCCAGCACCCCGGGACAGGGGAACACTGAAGCTTTCTTT. The encoded protein is CASTPGQGNTEAFF.

This clone was detected only once. The chain links TRBV28 to TRBJ2-3; the match to TRBD2 covers 9 bases. V gave up 2 bases and J gave up 11 bases; unmatched junction bases: 8. The CDR3 consists of 14 residues. The germline V gene has CDR1 MDHEN and CDR2 SYDVKM. CDR3 protein: CASSLAGGRGEQYF. The CDR3 DNA sequence: TGTGCCAGCAGTTTAGCGGGGGGGCGGGGCGAGCAGTATTTT.

The V gene is TRBV19, the J gene TRBJ1-4; D is undetermined. V lost 3 bases and J lost 8, with 13 bases in between. The CDR3 is made up of 14 amino acids. Germline CDR1 is LNHDA and CDR2 is SQIVND (reference sequence). CDR3 coding DNA: TGTGCCAGTAGTATCCCAGGAGGATTGGAAAAACTGTTTTTT. It is translated as CASSIPGGLEKLFF.

J is TRBJ2-3 and V is TRBV5-1; 11 bases agree with TRBD2. V shed 4 bases, J shed 0 bases, and the junction held 4 bases outside the gene matches. The CDR3 spans 16 residues. Germline V lookup: CDR1 SGHRS, CDR2 YFSETQ. CDR3 residues: CASSTGLAASTDTQYF. The DNA of the CDR3 is TGCGCCAGCAGCACGGGACTAGCGGCGAGCACAGATACGCAGTATTTT. Combining the CDR3 with reference TRBV5-1 and TRBJ2-3 gives the whole variable domain KAGVTQTPRYLIKTRGQQVTLSCSPISGHRSVSWYQQTPGQGLQFLFEYFSETQRNKGNFPGRFSGRQFSNSRSEMNVSTLELGDSALYLCASSTGLAASTDTQYFGPGTRLTVL.

The chain joins TRBV27 to TRBJ1-2, with D possibly matching TRBD1 (6 bases). V shed 5 bases and J shed 4 bases, with 17 bases lying between them. Germline V gene data show CDR1 as MNHEY and CDR2 as SMNVEV (reference sequence). The length of the CDR3 is 15 residues. The CDR3 bases are TGTGCCAGCAGTAAAAACAGGGAGAGGAGCTATGGCTACACCTTC. Encoded protein: CASSKNRERSYGYTF.

The rearrangement joins TRBV28 to TRBJ2-5; 10 bases fit TRBD2. J lost 4 bases, V lost 5 bases, and 16 bases had no gene match. Germline values: CDR1 MDHEN, CDR2 SYDVKM. This CDR3 region has 18 residues. The CDR3 protein is CASSQGEASGGEGETQYF. The CDR3 DNA reads as TGTGCCAGCAGTCAAGGGGAGGCTAGCGGGGGAGAGGGAGAGACCCAGTACTTC.

This clone was picked up a small number of times. The chain couples TRBV6-5 to TRBJ1-1; no clear D. The V gene lost 8 bases and the J gene lost 1 base, with 8 bases spanning the gap. This CDR3 has 12 residues. Germline V gene sequence: CDR1 MNHEY, CDR2 SVGAGI. DNA for the CDR3: TGTGCCAGCCGGTTCGGGAACACTGAAGCTTTCTTT. Translation: CASRFGNTEAFF.

This clone has only a few counts. V is TRBV27 and J is TRBJ1-6; 9 bases align to TRBD1. Germline CDR1 is MNHEY and CDR2 is SMNVEV (reference sequence). The CDR3 is made up of 16 amino acids. The V segment lost 3 bases and the J segment 4 bases; nucleotides outside the gene matches: 4. CDR3 loop: CASSFSGQGYNSPLHF. CDR3 bases: TGTGCCAGCAGTTTCTCGGGACAGGGATATAATTCACCCCTCCACTTT.

V gene TRBV5-4 combines with J gene TRBJ1-4, with D tentatively TRBD1 (6 bases). From germline, CDR1 is SGHNT and CDR2 YYREEE (reference sequence). The germline V and J ends were trimmed by 3 bases and 0 bases, with 12 bases remaining between them. This CDR3 spans 16 amino acids. The DNA of the CDR3 is TGTGCCAGCAGCTCGGGGACACCGACAACTAATGAAAAACTGTTTTTT. Its translation is CASSSGTPTTNEKLFF.

This chain links TRBV24-1 with TRBJ1-5; no definite D call. The CDR3 length is 13 residues. The V gene lost 5 bases and the J gene lost 4 bases, with 8 bases spanning the gap. Germline V CDR1 and CDR2: KGHDR, SFDVKD. The CDR3 spells CATSGQVNQPQHF. As DNA, the CDR3 is TGTGCCACCAGTGGGCAGGTTAATCAGCCCCAGCATTTT.

The rearrangement uses TRBV5-5 and TRBJ2-7; the D gene is possibly TRBD1 (6 bases). Trimming stripped 2 bases from V and 2 bases from J, with 14 bases between. This CDR3 has 15 residues. The germline V gene has CDR1 SGHKS and CDR2 YYEKEE (reference sequence). The CDR3 sequence: CASSFRQDITYEQYF. CDR3 nucleotides: TGTGCCAGCAGCTTCCGACAGGATATAACCTACGAGCAGTACTTC. The full variable domain, its missing parts supplied by reference TRBV5-5 and TRBJ2-7, is DAGVTQSPTHLIKTRGQQVTLRCSPISGHKSVSWYQQVLGQGPQFIFQYYEKEERGRGNFPDRFSARQFPNYSSELNVNALLLGDSALYLCASSFRQDITYEQYFGPGTRLTVT.

This clone was recorded a few times. The chain joins TRBV10-3 to TRBJ1-2; 11 bases are shared with TRBD1. With 4 bases clipped from V and 3 bases from J, the junction kept 10 bases outside the gene matches. The CDR3 is made up of 17 amino acids. The V gene's germline CDR1 is ENHRY and CDR2 SYGVKD. This CDR3 is CAISAWDRGSQDYGYTF. Written as DNA, the CDR3 is TGTGCCATCAGTGCTTGGGACAGGGGGAGTCAGGACTATGGCTACACCTTC.

This chain joins TRBV2 and TRBJ2-2, with 7 nucleotides matching TRBD1. There are 15 residues in the CDR3. V was clipped by 7 bases and J by 2 bases; unmatched bases: 7. Germline lookup yields CDR1 SNHLY and CDR2 FYNNEI. The CDR3 sequence is CASIWDRGNTGELFF. Here the CDR3 DNA reads TGTGCCAGCATATGGGACAGAGGCAACACCGGGGAGCTGTTTTTT. Full variable domain (remainder filled in from reference TRBV2 and TRBJ2-2): EPEVTQTPSHQVTQMGQEVILRCVPISNHLYFYWYRQILGQKVEFLVSFYNNEISEKSEIFDDQFSVERPDGSNFTLKIRSTKLEDSAMYFCASIWDRGNTGELFFGEGSRLTVL.

The chain has TRBV19 and TRBJ1-2; TRBD1 matches at 7 bases. V trimming: 10 bases; J trimming: 2 bases; junction bases outside the gene matches: 16. CDR1 LNHDA and CDR2 SQIVND come from the germline V gene (reference sequence). The CDR3 is 16 residues long. CDR3 protein: CATWGQTGAPNYGYTF. The CDR3 coding sequence is TGTGCCACGTGGGGTCAAACAGGGGCCCCCAACTATGGCTACACCTTC.

This clone was picked up one time. The chain employs TRBV11-2 and TRBJ2-3; the D gene is possibly TRBD2 (6 bases). Germline V gene data show CDR1 as SGHAT and CDR2 as FQNNGV. V was shortened by 3 bases and J by 4 bases, with 14 bases between the two germline ends. The CDR3 runs to 15 residues. The chain's CDR3 is CASSFSRGTADTQYF. The DNA for the CDR3 is TGTGCCAGCAGCTTTTCACGGGGGACGGCAGATACGCAGTATTTT.

The chain employs TRBV24-1 and TRBJ2-7; D possibly corresponds to TRBD1 (6 bases). The CDR3 loop spans 12 amino acids. The V end lost 6 bases, the J end lost 7 bases, and 12 bases lay between the germline ends. Germline V gives CDR1 KGHDR, CDR2 SFDVKD. CDR3 sequence reads: CATSSFGTEQYF. The CDR3 bases are TGTGCCACCAGTAGTTTCGGGACAGAGCAGTACTTC.